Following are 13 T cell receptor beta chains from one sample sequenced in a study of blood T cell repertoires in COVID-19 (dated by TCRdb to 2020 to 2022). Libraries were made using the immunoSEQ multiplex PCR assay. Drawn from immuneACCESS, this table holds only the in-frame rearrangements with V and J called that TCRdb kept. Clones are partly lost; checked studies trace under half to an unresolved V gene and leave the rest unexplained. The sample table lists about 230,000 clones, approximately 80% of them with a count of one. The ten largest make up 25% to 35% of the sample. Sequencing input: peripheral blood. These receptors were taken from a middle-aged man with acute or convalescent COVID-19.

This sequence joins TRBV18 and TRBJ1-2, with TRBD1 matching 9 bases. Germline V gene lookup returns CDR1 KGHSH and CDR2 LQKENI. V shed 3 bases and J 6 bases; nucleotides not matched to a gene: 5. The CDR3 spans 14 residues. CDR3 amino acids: CASSPGTGTHGYTF. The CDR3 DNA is TGTGCCAGCTCACCCGGGACAGGGACACATGGCTACACCTTC.

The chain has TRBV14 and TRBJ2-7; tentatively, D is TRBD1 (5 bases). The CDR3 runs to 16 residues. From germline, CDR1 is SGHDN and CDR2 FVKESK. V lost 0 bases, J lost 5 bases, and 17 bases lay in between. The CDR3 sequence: CASSQDWAAGFHEQYF. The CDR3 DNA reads TGTGCCAGCAGCCAAGATTGGGCGGCAGGGTTCCACGAGCAGTACTTC.

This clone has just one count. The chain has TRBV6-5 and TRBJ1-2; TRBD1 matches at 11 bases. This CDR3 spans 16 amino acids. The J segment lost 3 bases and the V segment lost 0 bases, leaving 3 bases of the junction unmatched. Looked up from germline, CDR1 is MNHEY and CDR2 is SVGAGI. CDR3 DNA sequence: TGTGCCAGCAGTTACTCGAAGGGACAGGGGGACTATGGCTACACCTTC. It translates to CASSYSKGQGDYGYTF.

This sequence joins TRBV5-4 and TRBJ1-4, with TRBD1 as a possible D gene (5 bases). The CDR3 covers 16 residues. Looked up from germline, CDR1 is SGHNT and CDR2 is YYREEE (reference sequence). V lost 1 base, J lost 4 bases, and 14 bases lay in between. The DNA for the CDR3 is TGTGCCAGCAGCTTGCAGGGTGGCTTTTTTAATGAAAAACTGTTTTTT. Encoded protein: CASSLQGGFFNEKLFF.

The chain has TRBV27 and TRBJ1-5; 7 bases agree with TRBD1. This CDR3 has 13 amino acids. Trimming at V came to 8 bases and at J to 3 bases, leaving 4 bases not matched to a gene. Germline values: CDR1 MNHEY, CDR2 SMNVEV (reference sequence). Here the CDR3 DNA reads TGTGCCAGCGGTGACAGGGACAATCAGCCCCAGCATTTT. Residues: CASGDRDNQPQHF.

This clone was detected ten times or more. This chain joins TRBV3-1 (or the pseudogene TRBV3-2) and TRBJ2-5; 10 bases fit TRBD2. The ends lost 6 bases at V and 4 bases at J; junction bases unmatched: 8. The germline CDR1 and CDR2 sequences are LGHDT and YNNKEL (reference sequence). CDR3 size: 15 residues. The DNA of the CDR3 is TGTGCCAGCAGACCTAGCGGGAGCGGACGAGAGACCCAGTACTTC. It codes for CASRPSGSGRETQYF.

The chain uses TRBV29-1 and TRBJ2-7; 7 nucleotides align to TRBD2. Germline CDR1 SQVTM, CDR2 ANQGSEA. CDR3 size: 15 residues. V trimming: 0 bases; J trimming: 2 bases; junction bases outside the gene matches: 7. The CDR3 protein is CSVEDRGDPTYEQYF. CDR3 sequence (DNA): TGCAGCGTTGAAGATCGGGGGGACCCAACCTACGAGCAGTACTTC.

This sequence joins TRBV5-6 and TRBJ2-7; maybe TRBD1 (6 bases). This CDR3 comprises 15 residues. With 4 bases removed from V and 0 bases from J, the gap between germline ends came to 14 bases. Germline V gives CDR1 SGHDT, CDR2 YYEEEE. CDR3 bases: TGTGCCAGCAGCCCCGCGACAGGATTCTCCTACGAGCAGTACTTC. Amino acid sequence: CASSPATGFSYEQYF.

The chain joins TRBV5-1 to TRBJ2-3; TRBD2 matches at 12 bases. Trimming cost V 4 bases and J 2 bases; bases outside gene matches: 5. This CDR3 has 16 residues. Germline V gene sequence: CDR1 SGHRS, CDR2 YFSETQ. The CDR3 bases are TGCGCCAGCAGCCTTGGACTAGCGGGATCCACAGATACGCAGTATTTT. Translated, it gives CASSLGLAGSTDTQYF.

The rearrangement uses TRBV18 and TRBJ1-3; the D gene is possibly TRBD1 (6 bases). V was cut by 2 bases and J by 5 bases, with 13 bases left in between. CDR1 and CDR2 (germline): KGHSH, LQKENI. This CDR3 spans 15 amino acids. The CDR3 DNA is TGTGCCAGCTCACCAGGAGCACAGGGTAGAAACACCATATATTTT. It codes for CASSPGAQGRNTIYF.

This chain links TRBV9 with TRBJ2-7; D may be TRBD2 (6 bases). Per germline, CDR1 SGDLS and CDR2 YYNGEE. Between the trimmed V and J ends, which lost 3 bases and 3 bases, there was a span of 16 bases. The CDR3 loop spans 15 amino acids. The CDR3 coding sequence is TGTGCCAGCAGCGCCGGGGGAACAGCAGGCTACGAGCAGTACTTC. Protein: CASSAGGTAGYEQYF.

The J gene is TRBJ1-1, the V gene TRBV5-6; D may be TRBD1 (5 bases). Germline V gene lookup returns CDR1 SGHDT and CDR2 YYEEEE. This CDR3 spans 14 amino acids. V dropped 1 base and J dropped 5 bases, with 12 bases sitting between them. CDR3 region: CASSLQGRDTEAFF. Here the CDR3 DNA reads TGTGCCAGCAGCTTGCAGGGAAGGGATACTGAAGCTTTCTTT.

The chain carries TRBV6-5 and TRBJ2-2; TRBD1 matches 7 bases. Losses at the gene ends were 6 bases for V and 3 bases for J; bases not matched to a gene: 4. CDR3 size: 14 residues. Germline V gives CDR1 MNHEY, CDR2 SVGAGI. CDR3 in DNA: TGTGCCAGCAGCTGGACAGGCGACACCGGGGAGCTGTTTTTT. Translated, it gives CASSWTGDTGELFF.